This T cell receptor beta chain was captured in a study of kidney transplant recipient with SARS-CoV-2 infection. TCRdb redid the calling of the reads with MiXCR, one entry per CDR3 protein. The sample shows approximately 240,000 distinct CDR3 sequences, about 28% of them seen only once. Germline CDR1 and CDR2: GTSNPN and SVGIG (reference sequence). This CDR3 region has 15 residues. Trimming left V 8 bases short and J 0 bases short, with 17 bases between. This clonotype was observed many times. The sequence came from a young adult male patient who had COVID-19 and was a kidney transplant recipient. Some of the T cells might come from the graft donor. The gene calls are TRBV30 and TRBJ1-3, with D possibly being TRBD1 (5 bases). The sample consisted of a blood sample, taken at baseline and between days 110 and 120 from a kidney transplant recipient. The CDR3 here is CATTPADISGNTIYF. The CDR3 DNA sequence: TGTGCCACCACCCCCGCGGACATCTCTGGAAACACCATATATTTT.